Listed here are 29 T cell receptor beta chains from one sample, sequenced in a study of shared clonotypes between healthy human individuals. Sequenced by immunoSEQ multiplex PCR; TCRdb stores in-frame clones only, minus some. The sample has more than 1.2 million clones, about 98.5% seen once; the top ten hold around 0.38%. Input material: naive CD4+ T cells sorted from blood. The subset was: CD45RA+ positively selected. The receptors here all came from a man aged 25 to 40 in good health.

This clone appeared a single time. The identical CDR3 is also encoded by other nucleotide sequences in the sample. The chain carries TRBV19 and TRBJ2-1, with TRBD1 matching over 7 bases. The germline V gene has CDR1 LNHDA and CDR2 SQIVND (reference sequence). J gave up 13 bases and V 9 bases, and 18 bases lay outside the gene matches. The CDR3 runs 14 residues. In DNA form, the CDR3 reads TGTGCCAGCAGTCCCCGGGACAGTGTTCCCGGTCAGTTCTTC. Amino acid sequence: CASSPRDSVPGQFF.

The chain combines TRBV18 with TRBJ1-2; D is possibly TRBD1 (6 bases). Germline CDR1 and CDR2: KGHSH and LQKENI. CDR3 length equals 15 residues. Trimming pared 6 bases from V and 3 bases from J, leaving 17 bases between. The CDR3 sequence: CASSPFRDTDYGYTF. The DNA for the CDR3 is TGTGCCAGCTCGCCTTTTAGGGACACTGACTATGGCTACACCTTC.

This rearrangement joins TRBV18 to TRBJ2-5; TRBD2 matches at 10 bases. In germline, CDR1 is KGHSH, CDR2 LQKENI. The CDR3 length is 17 residues. With 3 bases clipped from V and 5 bases from J, the junction kept 12 bases outside the gene matches. CDR3 coding DNA: TGTGCCAGCTCACCGGGTCGACTAGCGGGTTTGCTTGAGACCCAGTACTTC. Protein product: CASSPGRLAGLLETQYF.

This clone was counted once. V and J are TRBV30 and TRBJ2-1, with 7 bases aligning to TRBD2. CDR1 and CDR2 (germline): GTSNPN, SVGIG (reference sequence). After removal of 2 bases from V and 2 bases from J, the junction contained 3 bases not matched to a gene. The CDR3 is 14 amino acids. The CDR3 is CAWSSLAAYNEQFF. The CDR3 nucleotides read TGTGCCTGGAGTAGTCTAGCGGCCTACAATGAGCAGTTCTTC. The whole variable domain, filled in from reference TRBV30 and TRBJ2-1, reads SQTIHQWPATLVQPVGSPLSLECTVEGTSNPNLYWYRQAAGRGLQLLFYSVGIGQISSEVPQNLSASRPQDRQFILSSKKLLLSDSGFYLCAWSSLAAYNEQFFGPGTRLTVL.

The gene calls are TRBV5-4 and TRBJ2-4; TRBD1 agrees at 8 bases. J gave up 5 bases and V 0 bases, and 4 bases lay outside the gene matches. Germline CDR1 reads SGHNT; CDR2 reads YYREEE (reference sequence). The CDR3 is made up of 15 amino acids. CDR3 nucleotides: TGTGCCAGCAGCTTGGCCGCGACAGGGGAAAACATTCAGTACTTC. Protein product: CASSLAATGENIQYF. Using reference TRBV5-4 and TRBJ2-4 for the parts outside the CDR3, the full variable domain is ETGVTQSPTHLIKTRGQQVTLRCSSQSGHNTVSWYQQALGQGPQFIFQYYREEENGRGNFPPRFSGLQFPNYSSELNVNALELDDSALYLCASSLAATGENIQYFGAGTRLSVL.

The chain links TRBV19 to TRBJ2-1, with D perhaps TRBD1 (5 bases). The CDR3 covers 12 residues. The V end was cut by 5 bases, the J end by 9 bases, with 11 bases between. Germline CDR1 LNHDA, CDR2 SQIVND (reference sequence). As DNA, the CDR3 is TGTGCCAGTAGTGTGTCACAGGCTGAGCAGTTCTTC. It codes for CASSVSQAEQFF.

This chain uses TRBV27 with TRBJ1-1; D unresolved. The CDR3 consists of 15 residues. Trimming cost V 3 bases and J 0 bases, with 11 bases left between them. CDR1 is MNHEY, CDR2 SMNVEV, per germline (reference sequence). The CDR3 loop is CASSFSILMNTEAFF. The CDR3 DNA is TGTGCCAGCAGTTTTTCAATCCTCATGAACACTGAAGCTTTCTTT.

The V and J genes are TRBV4-3 and TRBJ1-1; a weak D match, TRBD1 (5 bases). V shed 0 bases and J shed 0 bases, with 14 bases lying between them. The CDR3 runs 17 residues. CDR1 and CDR2 from the germline V gene are LGHNA and YSLEER. The CDR3 nucleotides read TGCGCCAGCAGCCAAGATTGGCAGGGTCTTATGAACACTGAAGCTTTCTTT. As protein: CASSQDWQGLMNTEAFF.

The chain employs TRBV27 and TRBJ2-2, with 9 bases fitting TRBD1. The germline gives CDR1 MNHEY, CDR2 SMNVEV (reference sequence). J lost 0 bases, V lost 6 bases, and 2 bases had no gene match. The CDR3 is made up of 15 amino acids. The CDR3 DNA reads TGTGCCAGCAGCCGGACAGGGGCGAACACCGGGGAGCTGTTTTTT. Amino acids: CASSRTGANTGELFF.

The gene calls are TRBV14 and TRBJ2-6; D is unresolved. Germline V gene lookup returns CDR1 SGHDN and CDR2 FVKESK. Between the trimmed V and J ends, which lost 5 bases and 2 bases, there was a span of 13 bases. CDR3 length: 16 residues. The CDR3 loop reads CASSFSRLAGANVLTF. The CDR3 DNA is TGTGCCAGCAGCTTTTCTCGTTTAGCTGGGGCCAACGTCCTGACTTTC.

This clone occurred once. The chain uses TRBV15 and TRBJ2-7; 8 nucleotides line up with TRBD1. Germline V gene lookup returns CDR1 LNHNV and CDR2 YYDKDF (reference sequence). This CDR3 region has 17 residues. The ends lost 0 bases at V and 1 base at J; junction bases unmatched: 8. CDR3 nucleotide sequence: TGTGCCACCAGCAGAGAGCGATCCGGGACAGGTTCCTACGAGCAGTACTTC. Translated: CATSRERSGTGSYEQYF.

The CDR3 here is CASSLPGTGEETQYF. The CDR3 nucleotides are TGTGCCAGCAGCTTACCCGGGACAGGGGAAGAGACCCAGTACTTC. The chain uses TRBV7-2 and TRBJ2-5; 10 nucleotides match TRBD1. Germline V gene data show CDR1 as SGHTA and CDR2 as FQGNSA. The CDR3 totals 15 residues. V gave up 2 bases and J gave up 3 bases; unmatched junction bases: 3.

This chain joins TRBV9 and TRBJ2-1; TRBD2 aligns across 14 bases. CDR3 size: 19 residues. Trimming at V came to 0 bases and at J to 3 bases, leaving 8 bases not matched to a gene. CDR1 is SGDLS and CDR2 is YYNGEE in the germline V gene. DNA of the CDR3: TGTGCCAGCAGCGTAGGTGGGACTAGCGGGAGTTATAACTACAATGAGCAGTTCTTC. Translation gives CASSVGGTSGSYNYNEQFF. Full variable domain (missing parts from reference TRBV9 and TRBJ2-1): DSGVTQTPKHLITATGQRVTLRCSPRSGDLSVYWYQQSLDQGLQFLIQYYNGEERAKGNILERFSAQQFPDLHSELNLSSLELGDSALYFCASSVGGTSGSYNYNEQFFGPGTRLTVL.

V is TRBV28 and J is TRBJ1-5; a possible D gene is TRBD1 (6 bases). The germline V gene encodes CDR1 MDHEN and CDR2 SYDVKM. V lost 10 bases and J 5 bases, leaving 15 bases between the germline ends. The CDR3 contains 13 residues. CDR3 region: CATEGGSDQPQHF. DNA for the CDR3: TGTGCCACCGAGGGGGGGTCAGATCAGCCCCAGCATTTT.

The rearrangement uses TRBV6-1 and TRBJ2-3; D unclear. Germline V gives CDR1 MNHNS, CDR2 SASEGT. With 0 bases removed from V and 0 bases from J, the gap between germline ends came to 4 bases. CDR3 size: 14 residues. The CDR3 reads CASSEAASTDTQYF. As DNA, the CDR3 is TGTGCCAGCAGTGAAGCGGCGAGCACAGATACGCAGTATTTT.

V is TRBV7-7 and J is TRBJ2-6; TRBD1 is a possible D gene (6 bases). CDR1 and CDR2 from the germline V gene are SSHAT and FNYEAQ (reference sequence). V lost 4 bases, J lost 1 base, and 14 bases lay in between. The CDR3 length is 17 residues. Here the CDR3 DNA reads TGTGCCAGCAGCTCATTTAATAGGGGGTCTGGGGCCAACGTCCTGACTTTC. It translates to CASSSFNRGSGANVLTF.

V is TRBV5-4 and J is TRBJ1-3; D is unresolved. The V end was cut by 0 bases, the J end by 0 bases, with 4 bases between. Germline V gene data show CDR1 as SGHNT and CDR2 as YYREEE (reference sequence). The CDR3 runs 14 residues. Here the CDR3 reads CASSLESSGNTIYF. Written as DNA, the CDR3 is TGTGCCAGCAGCTTGGAGAGCTCTGGAAACACCATATATTTT.

CDR3 nucleotide sequence: TGCGCCAGCAGCTTGGGTGGTCTTAGGTCTATGAACACTGAAGCTTTCTTT. As protein: CASSLGGLRSMNTEAFF. This chain connects TRBV5-1 to TRBJ1-1; D gene ambiguous. Per germline, CDR1 SGHRS and CDR2 YFSETQ. The CDR3 is 17 amino acids. With 0 bases removed from V and 0 bases from J, the gap between germline ends came to 15 bases.

The V and J genes are TRBV5-5 and TRBJ2-3, with D perhaps matching TRBD1 or TRBD2 (5 bases each). Deletions cut 6 bases from V and 3 bases from J, with 11 bases between. The germline gives CDR1 SGHKS, CDR2 YYEKEE (reference sequence). The CDR3 spans 13 residues. CDR3 sequence reads: CASIGTGTDTQYF. CDR3 bases: TGTGCCAGCATTGGGACGGGTACAGATACGCAGTATTTT.

The chain employs TRBV7-6 and TRBJ2-3, with D tentatively TRBD1 (5 bases). V lost 4 bases, J lost 0 bases, and 14 bases lay in between. The length of the CDR3 is 16 residues. Germline V CDR1 and CDR2: SGHVS, FNYEAQ. The CDR3 nucleotides read TGTGCCAGCAGCTCGGTCGCCAGGGTGAGCACAGATACGCAGTATTTT. Translation: CASSSVARVSTDTQYF. Drawing the rest from reference TRBV7-6 and TRBJ2-3, the complete variable domain is GAGVSQSPRYKVTKRGQDVALRCDPISGHVSLYWYRQALGQGPEFLTYFNYEAQQDKSGLPNDRFSAERPEGSISTLTIQRTEQRDSAMYRCASSSVARVSTDTQYFGPGTRLTVL.

V and J are TRBV6-1 and TRBJ2-3, with TRBD2 identical over 10 bases. Trimming cost V 4 bases and J 2 bases; bases outside gene matches: 9. The CDR3 length is 17 residues. The germline gives CDR1 MNHNS, CDR2 SASEGT. The DNA for the CDR3 is TGTGCCAGCAGTGCCCATACTAGCGGGACGAACACAGATACGCAGTATTTT. It translates to CASSAHTSGTNTDTQYF.

The chain carries TRBV7-2 and TRBJ2-2; TRBD2 aligns across 10 bases. Germline V lookup: CDR1 SGHTA, CDR2 FQGNSA. V gave up 7 bases and J gave up 6 bases; unmatched junction bases: 14. The CDR3 spans 17 residues. CDR3 region: CASIPGTTSGNAGELFF. As DNA, the CDR3 is TGTGCCAGCATCCCAGGGACAACTAGCGGGAATGCCGGGGAGCTGTTTTTT.

This clone was picked up one time. The chain couples TRBV7-6 to TRBJ2-1; 8 bases align to TRBD1. Trimming cost V 5 bases and J 3 bases; bases outside gene matches: 6. This CDR3 comprises 15 residues. Germline CDR1 SGHVS, CDR2 FNYEAQ. CDR3 protein: CASSAGQGFYNEQFF. In DNA form, the CDR3 reads TGTGCCAGCAGCGCAGGACAGGGATTCTACAATGAGCAGTTCTTC.

The chain combines TRBV10-3 with TRBJ2-5; D perhaps matches TRBD2 (5 bases). Trimming removed 0 bases from V and 5 bases from J, with 13 bases in between. Per the germline V gene, CDR1 is ENHRY and CDR2 is SYGVKD. The CDR3 loop spans 15 amino acids. As DNA, the CDR3 is TGTGCCATCAGTGAGTCGAGGGCCCAATCGGAGACCCAGTACTTC. Translating it yields CAISESRAQSETQYF.

The chain employs TRBV4-1 and TRBJ2-1, with D unclear. CDR3 length equals 16 residues. V lost 5 bases to trimming and J lost 3 bases, with 17 bases between them. CDR1 MGHRA and CDR2 YSYEKL come from the germline V gene. The CDR3 region is CASSTTPRVSYNEQFF. The CDR3 region has the DNA TGCGCCAGCAGCACCACCCCTAGAGTGAGCTACAATGAGCAGTTCTTC.

The DNA of the CDR3 is TGTGCCAGCAAGAGGGACATTGGCAATCAGCCCCAGCATTTT. It translates to CASKRDIGNQPQHF. The V call is TRBV28, the J call TRBJ1-5; D perhaps matches TRBD1 (6 bases). The CDR3 is 14 amino acids. The V gene's germline CDR1 is MDHEN and CDR2 SYDVKM. The ends were cut back, 7 bases at V and 2 bases at J, with 12 bases in the middle.

Turning to this clone: Other DNA sequences in this sample translate to the same CDR3. V and J are TRBV14 and TRBJ2-2, with 11 bases matching TRBD2. CDR1 is SGHDN, CDR2 FVKESK, per germline. After removal of 4 bases from V and 2 bases from J, the junction contained 3 bases not matched to a gene. The CDR3 covers 16 residues. The CDR3 protein is CASSRTSGLNTGELFF. CDR3 nucleotide sequence: TGTGCCAGCAGCCGGACTAGCGGGCTTAACACCGGGGAGCTGTTTTTT.

This chain uses TRBV5-4 with TRBJ2-3; D is possibly TRBD1 or TRBD2 (5 bases each). The CDR3 contains 13 residues. Trimming stripped 4 bases from V and 2 bases from J, with 8 bases between. Germline V lookup: CDR1 SGHNT, CDR2 YYREEE (reference sequence). CDR3 residues: CASSGDPTDTQYF. For the CDR3, the DNA is TGTGCCAGCAGCGGGGACCCCACAGATACGCAGTATTTT.

V gene TRBV9 combines with J gene TRBJ2-2; D uncertain. Looked up from germline, CDR1 is SGDLS and CDR2 is YYNGEE. This CDR3 is built from 13 residues. The V end lost 1 base, the J end lost 4 bases, and 5 bases lay between the germline ends. The CDR3 reads CASSVRRTGELFF. CDR3 bases: TGTGCCAGCAGCGTAAGACGCACCGGGGAGCTGTTTTTT.